This TCR beta chain was identified in a study of spatial heterogeneity in lung cancer. At the level of the study: Available follow-up PBMC samples were sequenced, at a median of about two years post-resection. Averaged across combinations, each unique TCR and UMI pairing appeared more than ten times in raw reads, which were uncorrected.

This clonotype was seen only a few times. Time point reported: blood at routine non-recurrence follow-up after resection. Whole RNA, isolated from tumor, nontumor lung or frozen PBMC, was sequenced without prior sorting. TCR cDNA molecules were tagged individually, and each one carried a unique molecular identifier. TCRdb fed the 5' RACE reads into MiXCR, producing one record per CDR3 protein. The data contain under 150,000 distinct CDR3 sequences, 10% to 15% of them singletons. The germline CDR1 and CDR2 sequences are MNHEY and SVGEGT. The CDR3 runs 12 residues. V was pared by 4 bases and J by 4 bases, with 7 bases between.

This specimen consisted of PBMCs, obtained at follow-up. The chain has TRBV6-2 or TRBV6-3 and TRBJ1-2; unclear D gene. The receptor comes from a male donor with early-stage non-small cell lung cancer. The CDR3 protein is CASSLRGYGYTF. For the CDR3, the DNA is TGTGCCAGCAGTTTGCGGGGCTATGGCTACACCTTC.